Below, 21 T cell receptor beta chains from the same sample are listed, as sequenced in a study of T cells in Graves' hyperthyroidism and ophthalmopathy. RNA transcripts served as the template for amplifying TCR beta CDR3 regions. Researchers ran a first-round RT-PCR on the TCR CDR3 using the HTBI primer set. TCRdb called the multiplex PCR reads again in MiXCR, with one record for every CDR3 protein. The sample records more than 300,000 distinct CDR3 sequences, under 20% being singletons. Sample: blood. These receptors were taken from a man between 18 and 35 years old with Graves' ophthalmopathy.

The gene calls are TRBV28 and TRBJ1-2; perhaps TRBD1 as D (5 bases). The CDR3 loop spans 13 amino acids. The germline V and J ends were trimmed by 7 bases and 0 bases, with 9 bases remaining between them. Looked up from germline, CDR1 is MDHEN and CDR2 is SYDVKM. The CDR3 DNA reads TGTGCCAGCAAAAGGGGTGCTAACTATGGCTACACCTTC. The encoded protein is CASKRGANYGYTF.

This clonotype was counted at least ten times. The rearrangement uses TRBV5-1 and TRBJ2-1; TRBD2 matches 7 bases. The CDR3 extends over 14 amino acids. CDR1 and CDR2 (germline): SGHRS, YFSETQ. V was clipped by 3 bases and J by 1 base; unmatched bases: 1. This CDR3 is CASSWEGSYNEQFF. The CDR3 nucleotides are TGCGCCAGCAGCTGGGAGGGTTCCTACAATGAGCAGTTCTTC.

The CDR3 spells CASSRGRTSGNTIYF. The CDR3 region has the DNA TGTGCCAGCAGCCGAGGACGGACCTCTGGAAACACCATATATTTT. The chain couples TRBV3-1 to TRBJ1-3, with D unresolved. The germline CDR1 and CDR2 sequences are LGHDT and YNNKEL (reference sequence). V dropped 4 bases and J dropped 0 bases, with 10 bases sitting between them. The CDR3 totals 15 residues.

This clonotype has more than one count but fewer than ten. V gene TRBV20-1 combines with J gene TRBJ2-1; TRBD2 matches 11 bases. V shed 1 base and J 4 bases; nucleotides not matched to a gene: 6. Germline V gene sequence: CDR1 DFQATT, CDR2 SNEGSKA (reference sequence). The CDR3 runs 16 residues. For the CDR3, the DNA is TGCAGTGCTAGAGTAGCGGGGGGGGCGGGATACAATGAGCAGTTCTTC. The encoded protein is CSARVAGGAGYNEQFF.

This sequence joins TRBV27 and TRBJ2-1, with D perhaps TRBD2 (5 bases). Per the germline V gene, CDR1 is MNHEY and CDR2 is SMNVEV (reference sequence). V dropped 1 base and J dropped 7 bases, with 11 bases sitting between them. This CDR3 has 14 amino acids. The CDR3 nucleotides read TGTGCCAGCAGTTTATTCGGGTTAGCGAATGAGCAGTTCTTC. Amino acids: CASSLFGLANEQFF.

This clonotype appeared many times. V and J are TRBV7-9 and TRBJ1-2; no clear D. V was pared by 5 bases and J by 4 bases, with 11 bases between. Germline-derived CDR1 and CDR2 are SEHNR and FQNEAQ (reference sequence). This CDR3 contains 13 residues. The CDR3 loop is CASSLSEAYGYTF. CDR3 nucleotides: TGTGCCAGCAGCCTCTCGGAAGCCTATGGCTACACCTTC.

Ten or more counts support this clonotype. This CDR3 reads CASSLEPGQNTEAFF. Written as DNA, the CDR3 is TGTGCCAGCAGCTTGGAGCCGGGACAGAACACTGAAGCTTTCTTT. The gene calls are TRBV5-5 and TRBJ1-1; maybe TRBD1 (6 bases). This CDR3 has 15 amino acids. Germline V gene sequence: CDR1 SGHKS, CDR2 YYEKEE (reference sequence). V was cut by 0 bases and J by 1 base, with 10 bases left in between.

This clonotype has just a few counts. The chain has TRBV20-1 and TRBJ2-5; 7 bases align to TRBD2. This CDR3 spans 14 amino acids. Trimming took 7 bases from V and 5 from J; bases not matched to a gene: 13. Germline V CDR1 and CDR2: DFQATT, SNEGSKA (reference sequence). CDR3 coding DNA: TGCAGTGGCAAGTCCGGGGGAGGGAGGGAGACCCAGTACTTC. Amino acids: CSGKSGGGRETQYF.

This clonotype was seen repeatedly, ten times or more. The chain employs TRBV6-1 and TRBJ2-3, with D possibly being TRBD2 (6 bases). This CDR3 is 18 amino acids long. Germline lookup yields CDR1 MNHNS and CDR2 SASEGT. Trimming pared 6 bases from V and 0 bases from J, leaving 22 bases between. The DNA for the CDR3 is TGTGCCAGCAGGCCCGGACATCCCTTGGGGGGAAGCACAGATACGCAGTATTTT. It codes for CASRPGHPLGGSTDTQYF.

This clonotype was picked up a small number of times. The chain joins TRBV18 to TRBJ1-3, with 8 bases that match TRBD1. This CDR3 spans 16 amino acids. Germline loops: CDR1 KGHSH, CDR2 LQKENI. Trimming took 3 bases from V and 2 from J; bases not matched to a gene: 6. CDR3 nucleotides: TGTGCCAGCTCACCCTTTGGACAGGGCGCTGGAAACACCATATATTTT. It yields the protein CASSPFGQGAGNTIYF.

This clonotype showed up just a few times. V gene TRBV7-3 combines with J gene TRBJ2-5, with 8 bases that match TRBD2. The V segment lost 5 bases and the J segment 4 bases; nucleotides outside the gene matches: 3. The CDR3 consists of 13 residues. Germline CDR1 SGHTA, CDR2 FQGTGA. The CDR3 region has the DNA TGTGCCAGCAGCCCCGGGACTAGAGAGACCCAGTACTTC. Translating it yields CASSPGTRETQYF.

This clonotype was found many times. This rearrangement joins TRBV12-3 or TRBV12-4 to TRBJ2-3, with 9 nucleotides matching TRBD1. V gave up 5 bases and J gave up 5 bases; unmatched junction bases: 8. The CDR3 spans 15 residues. The CDR3 coding sequence is TGTGCCAGCAGTCGGACAGGGGCTGTCTTAGATACGCAGTATTTT. It translates to CASSRTGAVLDTQYF.

This clonotype appeared a few times. The chain recombines TRBV6-1 with TRBJ1-3; no clear D. V lost 5 bases and J 2 bases, leaving 16 bases between the germline ends. The CDR3 sequence is 16 residues long. CDR1 and CDR2 from the germline V gene are MNHNS and SASEGT. CDR3: CASSPMWYGTGNTIYF. The DNA for the CDR3 is TGTGCCAGCAGTCCGATGTGGTACGGAACTGGAAACACCATATATTTT.

This clonotype was counted at least ten times. The chain is built from TRBV11-2 and TRBJ2-3; D is unresolved. The V end lost 6 bases, the J end lost 0 bases, and 10 bases lay between the germline ends. The CDR3 length is 14 residues. The V gene's germline CDR1 is SGHAT and CDR2 FQNNGV. In DNA form, the CDR3 reads TGTGCCAGCAGGCCGTCCTTTAGCACAGATACGCAGTATTTT. It yields the protein CASRPSFSTDTQYF. The whole variable domain, remainder taken from reference TRBV11-2 and TRBJ2-3, is EAGVAQSPRYKIIEKRQSVAFWCNPISGHATLYWYQQILGQGPKLLIQFQNNGVVDDSQLPKDRFSAERLKGVDSTLKIQPAKLEDSAVYLCASRPSFSTDTQYFGPGTRLTVL.

The V call is TRBV4-1, the J call TRBJ2-7; the match to TRBD2 covers 8 bases. Losses at the gene ends were 1 base for V and 5 bases for J; bases not matched to a gene: 7. This CDR3 is 15 amino acids long. Germline-derived CDR1 and CDR2 are MGHRA and YSYEKL. The CDR3 is CASSQGTSRIDEQYF. CDR3 sequence (DNA): TGCGCCAGCAGCCAAGGGACTAGCAGGATCGACGAGCAGTACTTC.

This clonotype has ten or more counts. The rearrangement joins TRBV2 to TRBJ2-5, with 11 nucleotides matching TRBD2. Germline lookup yields CDR1 SNHLY and CDR2 FYNNEI. The junction had 11 bases not matched to a gene; V was cut back by 3 bases and J by 5 bases. This CDR3 contains 17 residues. The CDR3 DNA sequence: TGTGCCAGCAGTGAGGGGTCCCCGACTAGCGGGGATGAGACCCAGTACTTC. Amino acid sequence: CASSEGSPTSGDETQYF.

This clonotype was detected only a few times. The CDR3 spells CASSEEGADTGELFF. The CDR3 nucleotides read TGTGCCAGCAGTGAAGAGGGGGCGGACACCGGGGAGCTGTTTTTT. The rearrangement links TRBV6-4 to TRBJ2-2; 7 positions match TRBD1. V shed 3 bases and J 3 bases; nucleotides not matched to a gene: 4. The CDR3 totals 15 residues. The V gene's germline CDR1 is MRHNA and CDR2 SNTAGT.

This clonotype was recorded many times. The chain couples TRBV20-1 to TRBJ2-5; no firm D call. The V end was cut by 1 base, the J end by 1 base, with 7 bases between. The CDR3 loop spans 13 amino acids. Germline loops: CDR1 DFQATT, CDR2 SNEGSKA (reference sequence). CDR3 bases: TGCAGTGCTAGAGCCAGACTCCAAGAGACCCAGTACTTC. This sequence encodes CSARARLQETQYF.

This clonotype was detected only a few times. This chain connects TRBV12-3 or TRBV12-4 to TRBJ2-5, with 7 nucleotides matching TRBD2. Germline trimming cut 4 bases from V and 6 bases from J; bases unmatched to any gene: 8. The CDR3 runs 14 residues. CDR3 in amino acids: CASSWAGTTKTQYF. The CDR3 DNA reads TGTGCCAGCAGTTGGGCCGGGACTACAAAGACCCAGTACTTC.

V usage is TRBV2 and J usage is TRBJ2-3; D gene uncertain. The CDR3 length is 12 residues. CDR1 SNHLY and CDR2 FYNNEI come from the germline V gene. V shed 3 bases and J shed 8 bases, with 9 bases lying between them. The CDR3 nucleotides are TGTGCCAGCAGTGAGCCTGCAGCTACGCAGTATTTT. Protein: CASSEPAATQYF.

Only a few counts were recorded for this clonotype. The V call is TRBV24-1, the J call TRBJ1-2; 7 bases agree with TRBD1. This CDR3 has 12 residues. Germline V gene lookup returns CDR1 KGHDR and CDR2 SFDVKD. J gave up 7 bases and V 6 bases, and 4 bases lay outside the gene matches. The CDR3: CATSSPGGGYTF. CDR3 in DNA: TGTGCCACCAGTTCTCCAGGGGGTGGCTACACCTTC.